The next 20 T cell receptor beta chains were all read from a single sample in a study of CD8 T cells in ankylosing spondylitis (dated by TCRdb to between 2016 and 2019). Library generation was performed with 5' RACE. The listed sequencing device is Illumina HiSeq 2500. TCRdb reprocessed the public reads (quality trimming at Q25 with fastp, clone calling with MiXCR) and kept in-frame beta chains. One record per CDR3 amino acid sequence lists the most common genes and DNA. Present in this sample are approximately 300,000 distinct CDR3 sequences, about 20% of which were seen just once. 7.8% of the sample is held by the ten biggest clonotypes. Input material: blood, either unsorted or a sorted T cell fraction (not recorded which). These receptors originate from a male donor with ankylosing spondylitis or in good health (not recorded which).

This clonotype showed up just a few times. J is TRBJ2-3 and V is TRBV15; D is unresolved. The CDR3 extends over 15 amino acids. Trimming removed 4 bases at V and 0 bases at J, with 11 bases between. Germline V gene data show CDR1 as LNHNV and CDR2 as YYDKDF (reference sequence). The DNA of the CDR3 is TGTGCCACCAGCACGAGCAGCCTCAGCACAGATACGCAGTATTTT. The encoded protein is CATSTSSLSTDTQYF.

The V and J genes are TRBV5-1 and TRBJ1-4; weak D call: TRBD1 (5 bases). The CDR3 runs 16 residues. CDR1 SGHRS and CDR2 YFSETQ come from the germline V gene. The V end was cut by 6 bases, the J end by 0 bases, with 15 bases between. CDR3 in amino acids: CASTPGEKTTNEKLFF. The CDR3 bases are TGCGCCAGCACCCCGGGGGAGAAAACAACTAATGAAAAACTGTTTTTT.

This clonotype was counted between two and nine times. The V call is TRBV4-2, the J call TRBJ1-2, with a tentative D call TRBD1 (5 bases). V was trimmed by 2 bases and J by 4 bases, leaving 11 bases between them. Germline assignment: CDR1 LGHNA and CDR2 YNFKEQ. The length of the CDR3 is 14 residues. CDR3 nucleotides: TGTGCCAGCAGCCAAAGGGGACGGAGCTATGGCTACACCTTC. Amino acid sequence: CASSQRGRSYGYTF.

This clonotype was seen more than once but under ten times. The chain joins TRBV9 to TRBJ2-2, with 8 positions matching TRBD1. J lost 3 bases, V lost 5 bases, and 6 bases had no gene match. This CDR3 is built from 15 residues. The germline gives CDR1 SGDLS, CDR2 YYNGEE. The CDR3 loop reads CASSFLTGDTGELFF. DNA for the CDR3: TGTGCCAGCAGTTTTCTGACAGGGGACACCGGGGAGCTGTTTTTT.

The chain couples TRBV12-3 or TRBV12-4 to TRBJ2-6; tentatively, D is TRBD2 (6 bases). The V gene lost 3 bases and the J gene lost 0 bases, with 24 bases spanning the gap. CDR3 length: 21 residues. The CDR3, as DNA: TGTGCCAGCAGTTTTATGGTTGGCGGGGTCTTTTCTAGCTCTGGGGCCAACGTCCTGACTTTC. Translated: CASSFMVGGVFSSSGANVLTF.

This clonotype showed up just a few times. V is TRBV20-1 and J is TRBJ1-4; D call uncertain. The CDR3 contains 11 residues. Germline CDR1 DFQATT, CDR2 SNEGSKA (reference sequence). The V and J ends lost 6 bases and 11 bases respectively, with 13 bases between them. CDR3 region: CSAGDWPKLFF. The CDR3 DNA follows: TGCAGTGCCGGGGATTGGCCTAAACTGTTTTTT.

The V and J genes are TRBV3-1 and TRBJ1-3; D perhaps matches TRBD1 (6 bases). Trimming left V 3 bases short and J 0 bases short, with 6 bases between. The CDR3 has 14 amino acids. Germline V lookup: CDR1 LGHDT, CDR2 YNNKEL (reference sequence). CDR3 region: CASSQDSSGNTIYF. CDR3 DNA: TGTGCCAGCAGCCAGGACAGCTCTGGAAACACCATATATTTT.

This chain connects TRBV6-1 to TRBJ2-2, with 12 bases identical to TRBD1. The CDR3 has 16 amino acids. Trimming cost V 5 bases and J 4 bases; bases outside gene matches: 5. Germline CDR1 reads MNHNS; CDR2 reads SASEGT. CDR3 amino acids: CASSRGQGASTGELFF. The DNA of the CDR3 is TGTGCCAGCAGTAGGGGACAGGGGGCTAGCACCGGGGAGCTGTTTTTT.

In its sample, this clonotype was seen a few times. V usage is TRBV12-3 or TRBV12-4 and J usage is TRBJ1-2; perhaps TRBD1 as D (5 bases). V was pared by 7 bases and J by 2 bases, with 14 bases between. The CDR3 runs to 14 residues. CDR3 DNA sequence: TGTGCCAGCAATTTCGCAGGGTCAAACTATGGCTACACCTTC. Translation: CASNFAGSNYGYTF.

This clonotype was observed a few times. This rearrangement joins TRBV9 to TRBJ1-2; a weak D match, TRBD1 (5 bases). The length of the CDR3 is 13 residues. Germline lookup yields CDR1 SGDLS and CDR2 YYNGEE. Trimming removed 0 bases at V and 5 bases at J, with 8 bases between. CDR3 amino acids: CASSVAGGYGYTF. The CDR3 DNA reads TGTGCCAGCAGCGTAGCGGGGGGATATGGCTACACCTTC. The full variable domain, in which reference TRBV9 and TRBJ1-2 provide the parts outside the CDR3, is DSGVTQTPKHLITATGQRVTLRCSPRSGDLSVYWYQQSLDQGLQFLIQYYNGEERAKGNILERFSAQQFPDLHSELNLSSLELGDSALYFCASSVAGGYGYTFGSGTRLTVV.

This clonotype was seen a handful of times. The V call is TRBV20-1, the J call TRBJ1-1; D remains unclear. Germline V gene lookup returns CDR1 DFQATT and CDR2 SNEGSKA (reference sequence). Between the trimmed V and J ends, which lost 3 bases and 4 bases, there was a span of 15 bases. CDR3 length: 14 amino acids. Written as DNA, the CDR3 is TGCAGTGCTAGGGCTGGGTCCCGGGGCACTGAAGCTTTCTTT. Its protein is CSARAGSRGTEAFF.

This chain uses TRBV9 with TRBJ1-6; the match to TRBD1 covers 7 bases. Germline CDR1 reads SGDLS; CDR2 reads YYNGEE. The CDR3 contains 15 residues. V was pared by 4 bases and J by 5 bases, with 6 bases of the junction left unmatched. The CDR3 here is CASSPHRGDNSPLHF. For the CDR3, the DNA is TGTGCCAGCAGCCCACACAGGGGAGATAATTCACCCCTCCACTTT.

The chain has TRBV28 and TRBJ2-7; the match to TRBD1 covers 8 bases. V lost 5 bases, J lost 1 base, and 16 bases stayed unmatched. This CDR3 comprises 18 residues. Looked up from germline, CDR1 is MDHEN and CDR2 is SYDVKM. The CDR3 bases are TGTGCCAGCAGTCCCGGACAGGGTGTTCGAGCTAAGTCCTACGAGCAGTACGTC. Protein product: CASSPGQGVRAKSYEQYV.

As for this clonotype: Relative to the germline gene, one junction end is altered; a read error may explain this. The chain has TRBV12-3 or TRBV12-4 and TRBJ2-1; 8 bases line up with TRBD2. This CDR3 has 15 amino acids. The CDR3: CVSSITGGSGHEQFF. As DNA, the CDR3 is TGTGTCAGCAGCATTACGGGGGGGTCTGGTCATGAGCAGTTCTTC.

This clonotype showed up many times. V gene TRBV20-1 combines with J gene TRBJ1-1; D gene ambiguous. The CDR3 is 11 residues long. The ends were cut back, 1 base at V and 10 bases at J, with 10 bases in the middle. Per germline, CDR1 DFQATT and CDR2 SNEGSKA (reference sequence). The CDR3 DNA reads TGCAGTGCTAGAGGGCAGGCGAGAGCTTTCTTT. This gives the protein CSARGQARAFF.

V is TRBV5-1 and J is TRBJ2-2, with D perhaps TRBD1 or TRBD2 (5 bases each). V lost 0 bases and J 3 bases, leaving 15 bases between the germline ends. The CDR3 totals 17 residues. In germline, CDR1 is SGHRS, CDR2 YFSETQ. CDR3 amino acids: CASSLAFEGPYTGELFF. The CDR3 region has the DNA TGCGCCAGCAGCTTGGCCTTTGAGGGGCCTTACACCGGGGAGCTGTTTTTT.

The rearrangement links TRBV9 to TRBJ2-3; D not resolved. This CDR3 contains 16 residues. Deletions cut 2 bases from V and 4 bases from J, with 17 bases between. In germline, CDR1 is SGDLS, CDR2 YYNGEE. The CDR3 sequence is CASSVQALPGPDTQYF. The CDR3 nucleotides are TGTGCCAGCAGCGTCCAAGCGTTACCCGGCCCAGATACGCAGTATTTT.

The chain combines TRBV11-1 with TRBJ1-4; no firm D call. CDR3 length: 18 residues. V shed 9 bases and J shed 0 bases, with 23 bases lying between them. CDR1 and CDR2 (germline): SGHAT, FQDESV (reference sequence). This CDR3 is CARINFLSAVATNEKLFF. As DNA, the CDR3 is TGTGCCAGGATTAATTTCCTCTCGGCGGTTGCAACTAATGAAAAACTGTTTTTT.

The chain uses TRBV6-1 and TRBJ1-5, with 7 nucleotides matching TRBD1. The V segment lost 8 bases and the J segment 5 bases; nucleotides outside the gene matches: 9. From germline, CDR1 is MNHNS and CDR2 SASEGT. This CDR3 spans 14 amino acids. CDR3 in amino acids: CASGLQGWDQPQHF. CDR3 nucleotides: TGTGCCAGCGGACTACAGGGGTGGGATCAGCCCCAGCATTTT.

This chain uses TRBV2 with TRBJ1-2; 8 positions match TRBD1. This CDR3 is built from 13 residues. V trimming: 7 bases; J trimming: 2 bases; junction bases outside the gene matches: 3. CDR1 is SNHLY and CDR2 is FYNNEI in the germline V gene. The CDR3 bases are TGTGCCAGCACCGGACAGGGAAACTATGGCTACACCTTC. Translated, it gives CASTGQGNYGYTF. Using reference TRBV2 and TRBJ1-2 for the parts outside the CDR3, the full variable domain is EPEVTQTPSHQVTQMGQEVILRCVPISNHLYFYWYRQILGQKVEFLVSFYNNEISEKSEIFDDQFSVERPDGSNFTLKIRSTKLEDSAMYFCASTGQGNYGYTFGSGTRLTVV.